This T cell receptor (beta chain) was sequenced in a study of cytomegalovirus exposure and HLA in healthy donors (TCRdb year 2017). In the study overall: In an earlier analysis of under 750 of the donors, around 290 Gb of sequence data and 90 million to 130 million unique TCR beta sequences from about 179 million T cells were reported. About 300 gigabases of sequencing data and roughly 90 million unique TCR sequences were included in an early release covering about 600 HLA-typed donors. HLA typing included class I and class II loci at four-digit resolution. To study patterns of TCR occurrence, a later analysis re-analyzed previously published TCR beta repertoires from 650 to 750 donors and added high-resolution HLA genotyping. A separate validation cohort of roughly 110 different subjects was used in addition to the approximately 640-subject first cohort. An earlier analysis of approximately 500 of the donors applied high-throughput TCR beta sequencing to assess whether each TCR beta V gene segment acted as functional or pseudogenic. Rather than using new phenotypic data, the later analysis identified candidate immune exposures from TCR beta sequences and from how often those sequences occurred across donors. The number of donors typed differed by locus, with 629-630 for A, B, C, DRB1 and DQB1, around 500 for DQA1, about 610 for DPA1, and some 450 for DPB1. To predict cytomegalovirus infection status, the study brought together high-throughput TCR immunosequencing, statistical association of individual TCRs with disease status, and machine learning. All discovery cohort repertoires had been generated using a single sequencing platform. On average, roughly 250,000 unique TCR beta nucleotide sequences were sequenced per donor among some 430 genotyped donors of the cohort, with roughly 19% of those sequences being non-productive. Of the approximately 370 genotyped donors, less than 90% were placed in the genetic ancestry cluster associated with self-reported Caucasian donors. Donor age, sex, ethnicity and CMV serostatus were compiled alongside the repertoire data. A later genetic analysis used genome-wide SNP genotypes for 398 of the 666 donors, treating that subset as a discovery cohort. Using immunosequencing, the study profiled T cell repertoires from 640 or so subjects and related those repertoires to cytomegalovirus serostatus. The study aimed to test whether cataloging public T cell receptors could reveal signatures of past pathogen exposure. Roughly five DR-DQ haplotypes were handled as single units for association and clustering because linkage in the cohort was strong. General study outcomes and caveats: The sequencing pipeline was judged likely to have produced a cluster of highly shared sequence variants as a technical artifact. Immune exposure information for the cohort was limited to CMV serostatus. Correlated functional status among segregating V segments might reflect linkage disequilibrium, but an unknown experimental factor could not be ruled out. Compared with equally common non-associated chains, HLA-associated TCR beta chains in a later analysis were more clonally expanded and had lower generation probabilities. This cohort had only TCR beta chains sequenced, and the lack of alpha or paired-chain data limited which features could be detected. The study gave a list of 150 to 200 TCR beta chains associated with cytomegalovirus. In vitro tests confirmed that a few of the cytomegalovirus-associated TCR beta chains recognize cytomegalovirus antigens. Most TCR sequences were seen in very few donors, while some public TCRs were found in many individuals. In a later genetic analysis, fewer N-insertions in productive TCRs were reported among donors in an Asian-associated ancestry cluster than the roughly 700-donor mean. A later analysis found that most CMV-associated TCR beta chains appeared HLA-restricted, with HLA associations seemingly driven largely by CMV exposure. When HLA alleles, especially DR and DQ, strongly co-occurred, TCR associations were difficult to assign to individual alleles. Because the 87-base-pair reads could not distinguish some IMGT-functional V segments, including TRBV6-2 and TRBV6-3, those segments were excluded. Several of the top co-occurrence clusters appeared to be linked to parvovirus B19, influenza, CMV and Epstein-Barr virus, according to a later analysis. A later analysis associated around 16,000 TCR beta sequences with specific HLA alleles at a false discovery rate of 0.05. In an earlier analysis of several hundred of the donors, most TCR beta V segments were observed in productive rearrangements about 87% or about 30% of the time, broadly matching IMGT annotations. A further reported finding was that TCR beta sequences accurately predicted the HLA-A and HLA-B alleles for most subjects in the first cohort. In both the original and validation cohorts, the classifier was reported to diagnose cytomegalovirus status with high specificity and sensitivity. The authors suggested that the approach could potentially be generalized to other disease states and immunological phenotypes. Presence/absence analyses assumed roughly uniform sequencing depth across donors, an assumption that may not hold. According to a later analysis, TCR association rates differed among HLA loci, with DRB1 alleles showing the most associated TCRs and HLA-C alleles showing the fewest. Because HLA typing was missing for some donors at each locus, association tests included only the typed subset. An association between a missense DCLRE1C variant and V-gene and J-gene trimming of TCR beta chains was found in a later genetic analysis and replicated in an independent cohort. Over 15 rarely observed V segments, including chromosome 9 orphons, were excluded from the earlier analysis of about 600 of the donors because counts were too low.

Trimming removed 0 bases from V and 7 bases from J, leaving 10 bases between the germline ends. CDR1 and CDR2 (GTSNPN, SVGIG) derive from the germline V gene (reference sequence). Measured from the cysteine to the phenylalanine, the CDR3 is 13 residues long. The entry retains the CDR3 DNA only, 39 bases that are in frame from base 1. Library creation used the immunoSEQ multiplex PCR assay. A mixture of 60 forward primers for TCR Vbeta segments and 13 reverse primers for TCR Jbeta segments was used in the multiplex PCR. The CDR3 region of rearranged TCR beta genes was amplified from genomic DNA by a multiplex PCR assay. Amplified TCR beta libraries were sequenced as 87-base-pair reads on the Illumina HiSeq System. The paper's data handling went like this. A later analysis counted approximately 76 million unique TCR beta chains across the 666 repertoires, and 10 million to 11 million of these chains were shared by at least two donors. Raw reads were error-corrected and collapsed into unique sequences with a nearest-neighbor algorithm that merged closely related sequences to remove PCR and sequencing errors. To assign V, D and J gene segments, CDR3 sequences were aligned to IMGT reference sequences. For a sequence to be retained, a match of at least six nucleotides to both a V gene segment and a J gene segment was required. A rearrangement was called productive if the CDR3 had no stop codons and remained in frame with V and J, and every other rearrangement was called non-productive. CDR3 was defined according to IMGT convention as the region running from the second conserved V-encoded cysteine to the conserved J-encoded phenylalanine. The earlier analysis of some 540 of the donors excluded any sequence lacking an unambiguous match to a single V gene segment. An earlier analysis of some 500 of the donors classified V segments as functional when productive rearrangements were above 56.7% and as segregating when the standard deviation between donors was above 5%. To diagnose cytomegalovirus status from the catalog of TCR beta chain sequences, a statistical classification framework was built. V and J gene assignment, in a later analysis, came from comparing TCR nucleotide sequences with IMGT/GENE-DB human TR gene sequences. A later analysis assigned CDR3 sequences and most-parsimonious VDJ recombination scenarios with the TCRdist pipeline. A later analysis defined each TCR beta chain by its CDR3 amino acid sequence plus V-gene family, and excluded reads lacking a unique V-gene family. In a later analysis, approximately 640 highly shared, low-generation-probability nucleotide sequences were removed to address suspected cross-contamination and a sequencing artifact. In a later analysis, a clonal expansion index was calculated for each public chain from normalized within-repertoire ranks of inferred template counts. A later analysis computed generation probabilities with a VDJ recombination model fitted to out-of-frame rearrangements, and checked the results against IGoR. A later analysis scored TCR-TCR, TCR-HLA and TCR-CMV co-occurrence with hypergeometric tests, applying a repertoire-size bias correction to TCR pairs. To estimate false discovery rates, a later analysis permuted the HLA or CMV assignments 20 times. In a later analysis, co-occurring TCRs were grouped with DBSCAN, and TCRdist sequence similarity was added when clustering was performed within HLA-allele-positive subsets. Co-occurrence clustering excluded repertoires with fewer than 30,000 or more than 120,000 public chains, plus five with anomalous nucleotide sharing. Entries here come from immuneACCESS through TCRdb and include only in-frame sequences with V and J called. Some clones fail to appear in such tables; in the studies checked, an unresolved V gene covers under half of the shortfall, and the cause of the remainder is unknown. That table supplies the V and J calls and clone size; D and trimming were determined from the DNA. The sample has around 140,000 clones on record. The biggest ten clones account for around 1.5% of the sample.

Worth noting for this clone: It lacks a known antigen.

In total, 630 or so healthy bone marrow donors made up the cohort. Cohort members were all nominally healthy when sampled, although unrecorded immune exposures were likely present. The donor tested CMV seronegative, placing the donor among the 350 to 400 seronegative members of the cohort. Every donor gave a peripheral blood sample, and the peripheral blood mononuclear cells from that sample were used for TCR beta sequencing. The Qiagen DNeasy Blood Extraction Kit was used to extract genomic DNA from the blood cell samples. Sequenced: PBMCs. The chain is encoded by TRBV30 joined to TRBJ2-1; 6 matching bases give a weak D call of TRBD2. The sequence derives from a woman in her fifties or sixties in good health and CMV-seronegative. The encoded CDR3 is CAWSVGGRNEQFF. The bases are TGTGCCTGGAGTGTAGGAGGGAGGAATGAGCAGTTCTTC.